The 15 T cell receptor beta chains reported below all come from one sample, sequenced in a study of kidney transplant recipient with SARS-CoV-2 infection (dated by TCRdb to the early 2020s). What this sample's time point label stands for: pre-pandemic baseline sample and day 111 after first positive SARS-CoV-2 test. The data were produced on an Illumina MiSeq. The public sequencing data were trimmed at Q25 with fastp and processed into clonotypes with MiXCR by TCRdb, which kept only in-frame beta chains. Rows merge per CDR3 protein into single entries with the most common DNA and genes. Counted in this sample were 200,000 to 250,000 distinct CDR3 sequences; less than 35% of them appeared once. Under 9.5% of the sample comes from the top ten. This specimen was a blood sample, taken at baseline and on day 111 from a kidney transplant recipient. All receptors come from a male patient between 25 and 39 years old who had COVID-19 and was a kidney transplant recipient. After a transplant, certain T cells may trace back to the graft donor.

This clonotype was seen repeatedly, ten times or more. The genes are TRBV6-5 and TRBJ2-5; possible D gene TRBD2, 6 bases. The DNA end lines up better with TRBJ2-7; the J call may be wrong. The CDR3 totals 14 residues. In germline, CDR1 is MNHEY, CDR2 SVGAGI. In nucleotides, the CDR3 is TGTGCCAGCAGACCCGGGGGAGTTTCCTACGAGCAGTACTTC. Translated, it gives CASRPGGVSYEQYF.

Concerning this clonotype: A much larger clone differs from this one at a single base, so this may be a read error. The J gene is TRBJ1-2, the V gene TRBV28; D is unresolved. The CDR3 spans 14 residues. CDR1 MDHEN and CDR2 SYDVKM come from the germline V gene. The CDR3 reads CANSLPLSEPRYTF. CDR3 sequence (DNA): TGTGCCAACAGTTTACCACTTTCAGAGCCCAGGTACACCTTC.

There are many counts of this clonotype. V usage is TRBV3-1 and J usage is TRBJ1-2; the D is unclear. Germline CDR1 and CDR2: LGHDT and YNNKEL (reference sequence). The V gene lost 5 bases and the J gene lost 4 bases, with 23 bases spanning the gap. This CDR3 contains 17 residues. CDR3: CASSDPVTLRKTYGYTF. In nucleotides, the CDR3 is TGTGCCAGCAGCGATCCGGTCACCCTTCGAAAGACCTATGGCTACACCTTC.

A few counts support this clonotype. V and J are TRBV7-8 and TRBJ1-5, with a possible D match to TRBD1 (5 bases). Germline CDR1 is SGHVS and CDR2 is FQNEAQ. Trimming removed 1 base at V and 3 bases at J, with 10 bases between. CDR3 size: 15 residues. In DNA, the CDR3 is TGTGCCAGCAGCTTAGGGGACGGGGTCAATCAGCCCCAGCATTTT. This translates into CASSLGDGVNQPQHF.

This clonotype occurred many times. The V and J genes are TRBV28 and TRBJ2-2, with D uncertain. CDR1 MDHEN and CDR2 SYDVKM come from the germline V gene. The CDR3 is 15 residues long. The ends were cut back, 1 base at V and 0 bases at J, with 6 bases in the middle. CDR3 loop: CASSLFPANTGELFF. DNA for the CDR3: TGTGCCAGCAGTTTATTTCCAGCGAACACCGGGGAGCTGTTTTTT.

This clonotype turned up a few times. The chain couples TRBV6-2 or TRBV6-3 to TRBJ2-4, with D maybe TRBD2 (6 bases). V was shortened by 8 bases and J by 0 bases, with 14 bases between the two germline ends. CDR3 size: 15 residues. Per germline, CDR1 MNHEY and CDR2 SVGEGT. The CDR3 spells CASFGGPLAKNIQYF. Written as DNA, the CDR3 is TGTGCCAGCTTCGGGGGACCTTTAGCCAAAAACATTCAGTACTTC.

The chain couples TRBV12-2 to TRBJ1-2. TRBV12-2 is a pseudogene segment. The CDR3 is 17 amino acids. The CDR3, as DNA: TGTGCAAGTCGCAGTACGTGGACTCCACGAAAGACCTATGGCTACACCTTC. It is translated as CASRSTWTPRKTYGYTF.

The chain links TRBV30 to TRBJ2-3, with 12 bases aligning to TRBD2. CDR3 length equals 16 residues. V shed 2 bases, J shed 6 bases, and the junction held 9 bases outside the gene matches. Germline V gives CDR1 GTSNPN, CDR2 SVGIG (reference sequence). CDR3 region: CAWSLTSGGLGDTQYF. CDR3 DNA sequence: TGTGCCTGGAGTTTGACTAGCGGGGGATTGGGGGATACGCAGTATTTT.

At least ten counts were recorded for this clonotype. The CDR3 here is CASSLSQSQDTQYF. The CDR3 DNA follows: TGTGCCAGCAGTTTAAGCCAGAGCCAGGATACGCAGTATTTT. The rearrangement links TRBV28 to TRBJ2-3, with D unclear. Trimming cost V 2 bases and J 6 bases, with 12 bases left between them. Germline V gene lookup returns CDR1 MDHEN and CDR2 SYDVKM. The CDR3 length is 14 residues.

The sample holds many counts of this clonotype. The gene calls are TRBV7-9 and TRBJ2-2, with 11 bases matching TRBD2. V was clipped by 1 base and J by 1 base; unmatched bases: 5. This CDR3 contains 18 residues. The germline V gene has CDR1 SEHNR and CDR2 FQNEAQ (reference sequence). The CDR3 sequence is CASSLGTGLAGNTGELFF. In DNA form, the CDR3 reads TGTGCCAGCAGCTTAGGAACCGGACTAGCGGGGAACACCGGGGAGCTGTTTTTT.

This clonotype was seen at least ten times. V gene TRBV10-3 combines with J gene TRBJ1-2, with D perhaps matching TRBD1 (6 bases). The CDR3 has 17 amino acids. V was shortened by 0 bases and J by 7 bases, with 21 bases between the two germline ends. Germline V gives CDR1 ENHRY, CDR2 SYGVKD. The CDR3 DNA is TGTGCCATCAGTGAGTCAACAACAATGACAGGAGTAGGTGGCTACACCTTC. Translation gives CAISESTTMTGVGGYTF.

Note on this clonotype: A much bigger clone sits one base away, suggesting this may be a read error. The rearrangement uses TRBV9 and TRBJ2-7; TRBD1 might be the D (6 bases). The CDR3 contains 16 residues. Germline CDR1 reads SGDLS; CDR2 reads YYNGEE. The CDR3 bases are TGTGCCAGCAGCCTTAGTGGGGCAGGGGCGGCGTCCGAGCAGTGCTTC. Its translation is CASSLSGAGAASEQCF.

In the case of this clonotype: This clone may be a read error of a much larger clone one base away. The chain has TRBV3-1 and TRBJ2-7, with 9 bases matching TRBD1. This CDR3 has 14 amino acids. Germline loops: CDR1 LGHDT, CDR2 YNNKEL (reference sequence). Trimming removed 8 bases from V and 3 bases from J; junction bases left unmatched: 8. The CDR3 loop is CASGRPGQGYEQYF. The CDR3 DNA sequence: TGTGCCAGCGGCCGACCGGGACAGGGCTACGAGCAGTACTTC.

Many counts were recorded for this clonotype. The chain is built from TRBV18 and TRBJ1-4, with D perhaps TRBD1 (5 bases). V was shortened by 0 bases and J by 0 bases, with 8 bases between the two germline ends. Germline CDR1 and CDR2: KGHSH and LQKENI. This CDR3 region has 16 residues. The CDR3 DNA sequence: TGTGCCAGCTCACCACCGGGGCCCGCAACTAATGAAAAACTGTTTTTT. Translated, it gives CASSPPGPATNEKLFF.

This clonotype was counted at least ten times. V and J are TRBV23-1 and TRBJ1-2, with D unclear. TRBV23-1 is assigned to the ORF class and has an uncertain function. CDR3 length: 17 amino acids. V gave up 5 bases and J gave up 4 bases, with 23 bases separating them. The CDR3 protein is CASSGARLRRKTYGYTF. Written as DNA, the CDR3 is TGCGCCAGCAGTGGAGCAAGGCTACGCAGAAAGACCTATGGCTACACCTTC.